The T cell receptor (beta chain) described here comes from a study of T cells in Graves' hyperthyroidism and ophthalmopathy. Study information: Peripheral blood was drawn at first diagnosis, prior to all treatment.

It was RNA transcripts that yielded the amplified TCR beta CDR3 regions. TCR CDR3 underwent first-round RT-PCR with the HTBI primer set. TCRdb ran MiXCR on the multiplex PCR reads and lists one entry per CDR3 protein. There are some 620,000 distinct CDR3 sequences in the sample; roughly 15% occur only once, and around 3.9% lies in the top ten. The CDR3 length is 15 residues. With respect to this clonotype: No antigen is known for it. An end of the junction does not agree with germline; a read error may underlie this.

Study outcomes and limitations: Ophthalmopathy was predicted by the model a median of about six months ahead of onset.

Hyperthyroidism of Graves' type that showed no ophthalmopathy progression within 18 months was stable. This sequence was found in a woman aged 25 to 39 with Graves' hyperthyroidism. Sequenced input: blood. This chain uses TRBV12-3 or TRBV12-4 with TRBJ2-5; TRBD1 matches 8 bases. The CDR3 DNA is TGTGCCAGCAGTTCAGGGGCAGGGGGCCAAGGGACCCAGTACTTC. It translates to CASSSGAGGQGTQYF.